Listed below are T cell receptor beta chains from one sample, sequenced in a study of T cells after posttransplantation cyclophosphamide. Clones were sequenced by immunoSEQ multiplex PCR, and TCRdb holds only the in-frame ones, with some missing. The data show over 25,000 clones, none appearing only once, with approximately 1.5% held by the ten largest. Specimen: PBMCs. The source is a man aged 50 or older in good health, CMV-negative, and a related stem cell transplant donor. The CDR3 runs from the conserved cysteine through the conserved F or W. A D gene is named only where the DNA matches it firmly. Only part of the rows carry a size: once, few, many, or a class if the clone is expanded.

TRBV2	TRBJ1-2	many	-	TGTGCCAGCATCCTTCCCGGGACTAACTATGGCTACACCTTC	CASILPGTNYGYTF
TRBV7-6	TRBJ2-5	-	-	TGTGCCAGCAGCCCGGACAGTCGGGCGACCCCCTGGCGAGAGACCCAGTACTTC	CASSPDSRATPWRETQYF
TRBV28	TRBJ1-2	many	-	TGTGCCAGCAGTCAGGGTGGGGGCAACTATGGCTACACCTTC	CASSQGGGNYGYTF
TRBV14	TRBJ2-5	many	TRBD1	TGTGCCAGCAGCCCAACCCCGGGACAGCTCCAAGAGACCCAGTACTTC	CASSPTPGQLQETQYF
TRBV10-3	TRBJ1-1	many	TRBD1	TGTGCCATCAGATGGACAGGGACGGGGAACACTGAAGCTTTCTTT	CAIRWTGTGNTEAFF
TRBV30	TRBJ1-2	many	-	TGTGCCTCCCGAAGTGGGGCCGGTGGCTACACCTTC	CASRSGAGGYTF
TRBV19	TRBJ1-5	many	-	TGTGCCAGTAGCACAAGGATTGGGGGGGGCGGCAATCAGCCCCAGCATTTT	CASSTRIGGGGNQPQHF
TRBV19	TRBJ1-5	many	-	TGTGCCAGTAGCCTGAGTGAGGAACAATATCAGCCCCAGCATTTT	CASSLSEEQYQPQHF
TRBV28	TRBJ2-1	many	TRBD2	TGTGCCAGCAGTCAGCTAGGGACTAGAGAGCAGTTCTTC	CASSQLGTREQFF
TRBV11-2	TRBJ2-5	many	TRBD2	TGTGCCAGCAGCTTAGTGGCTAGCGGGCCAATCATTCTCCAAGAGACCCAGTACTTC	CASSLVASGPIILQETQYF
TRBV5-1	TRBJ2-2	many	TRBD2	TGCGCCAGCAGCCCGGCAGCGGGGGGTCTCACCGGGGAGCTGTTTTTT	CASSPAAGGLTGELFF
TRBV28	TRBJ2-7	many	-	TGTGCCAGCGAAGGGGGGGCTACCTACGAGCAGTACTTC	CASEGGATYEQYF
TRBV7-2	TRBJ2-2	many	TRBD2	TGTGCCAGCCGCCTGAGGAATAGCGGGATCGGGGAGCTGTTTTTT	CASRLRNSGIGELFF
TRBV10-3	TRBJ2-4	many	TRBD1	TGTGCCATCAGTGAGGCCGGGACAGGCAAAATCAAAAACATTCAGTACTTC	CAISEAGTGKIKNIQYF
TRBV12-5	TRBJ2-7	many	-	TGTGCTAGTGGCTTAGCAGAGATATTCGAGCAGTACTTC	CASGLAEIFEQYF
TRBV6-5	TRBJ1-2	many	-	TGTGCCAGCAGTTACTCACTTCAGGGGAACTATGGCTACACCTTC	CASSYSLQGNYGYTF
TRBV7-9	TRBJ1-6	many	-	TGTGCCAGCAGCTTTACCAGGGCACCCCTCCACTTT	CASSFTRAPLHF
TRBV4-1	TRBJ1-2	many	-	TGCGCCAGCAGCCAATATCCCCAGACCGGGTATGGCTACACCTTC	CASSQYPQTGYGYTF
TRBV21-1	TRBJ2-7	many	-	TGTGCCAGCAGCCCTAATGGAGGCACCTCCTACGAGCAGTACTTC	CASSPNGGTSYEQYF
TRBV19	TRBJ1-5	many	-	TGTGCCAGTACCCCAACCCCAGGAATTTTGGATCAGCCCCAGCATTTT	CASTPTPGILDQPQHF
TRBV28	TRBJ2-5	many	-	TGTGCCAGCACCCCGAGGCCCCTAACTGAGACCCAGTACTTC	CASTPRPLTETQYF
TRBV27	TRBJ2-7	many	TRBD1	TGTGCCAGCAGTTCCCCGTCACAGGGGGGCTACGAGCAGTACTTC	CASSSPSQGGYEQYF
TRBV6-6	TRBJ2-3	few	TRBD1	TGTGCCAGCAGTTACCAGGGACAGTCCACAGATACGCAGTATTTT	CASSYQGQSTDTQYF
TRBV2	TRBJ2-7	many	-	TGTGCCAGCAGTGAAGCAGGGAGCCACTCCTACGAGCAGTACTTC	CASSEAGSHSYEQYF
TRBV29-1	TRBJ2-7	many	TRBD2	TGCAGCGTTTCCGGACTAGCGGGAGGCTACGAGCAGTACTTC	CSVSGLAGGYEQYF
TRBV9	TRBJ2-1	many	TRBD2	TGTGCCAGCAGCCCAGGAAAGCGGGGGGATAATGAGCAGTTCTTC	CASSPGKRGDNEQFF
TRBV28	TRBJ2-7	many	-	TGTGCCAGCAGAACAGGGTCCTACGAGCAGTACTTC	CASRTGSYEQYF
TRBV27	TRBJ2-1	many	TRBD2	TGTGCCAGCAGTTTCCATCTAGCGGGGGGGCCCTACAATGAGCAGTTCTTC	CASSFHLAGGPYNEQFF
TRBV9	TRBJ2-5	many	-	TGTGCCAGCAGCGTAGGGAGCGGACGAGAGACCCAGTACTTC	CASSVGSGRETQYF
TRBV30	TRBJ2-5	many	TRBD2	TGTGCCTGGAGTGTTGGACTAGCGCAACAAGAGACCCAGTACTTC	CAWSVGLAQQETQYF
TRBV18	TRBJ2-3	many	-	TGTGCCAGCTCAAAGGCCCTGGGGGCCGATACGCAGTATTTT	CASSKALGADTQYF
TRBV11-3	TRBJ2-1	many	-	TGTGCCAGCAGCTATGAGGCGGGATCGACCTACAATGAGCAGTTCTTC	CASSYEAGSTYNEQFF
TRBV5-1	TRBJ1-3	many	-	TGCGCCAGCAGCTTGTCTAGGGGCACTGGAAACACCATATATTTT	CASSLSRGTGNTIYF
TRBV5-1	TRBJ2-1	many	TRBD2	TGCGCCAGCCAAGGACTAGCGGGTAGCTTGAATGAGCAGTTCTTC	CASQGLAGSLNEQFF
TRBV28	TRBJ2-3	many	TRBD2	TGTGCCAGCACCGACGGACGGGGGGCGCAGTATTTT	CASTDGRGAQYF
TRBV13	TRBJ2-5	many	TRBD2	TGTGCCAGCAGCTTCCAACCCGGACTAGCGGGAGAGGGAGAGACCCAGTACTTC	CASSFQPGLAGEGETQYF
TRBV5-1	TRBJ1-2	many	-	TGCGCCAGCAGCTTGGGGGGGCTGGGGGTCTATGGCTACACCTTC	CASSLGGLGVYGYTF